This paragraph reports one T cell receptor beta chain. The data were produced by immunoSEQ multiplex PCR, yet TCRdb's version contains in-frame clones alone and is incomplete. The sample has 190,000 or so clones, about 93% seen once; the top ten hold more than 1.1%. The sample belongs to a study of control samples from healthy donors and cancer patients. Germline V gene sequence: CDR1 SGHRS, CDR2 YFSETQ. There are 16 residues in the CDR3. V was clipped by 2 bases and J by 4 bases; unmatched bases: 8. This sequence originates from a young man in good health. The rearrangement joins TRBV5-1 to TRBJ1-2; 10 nucleotides align to TRBD1. The source material was blood. The CDR3 loop is CASSLGQGGRSYGYTF. DNA of the CDR3: TGCGCCAGCAGCTTAGGACAGGGGGGTAGAAGCTATGGCTACACCTTC.